This TCR beta chain was captured in a study of post-analysis software for immune sequencing data. Study-level points and caveats: Controls showed lower frequencies than patients for roughly five TRBV segments, and TRBV5-6, TRBV5-1 and TRBV20-1 were among these.

Unique-molecular-identifier-tagged TCR beta cDNA libraries were used. TCRdb called the PCR reads again in MiXCR, with one record for every CDR3 protein. There are under 900,000 distinct CDR3 sequences in the sample; 53% occur only once, and roughly 4.4% lies in the top ten. The CDR3 totals 13 residues. The V end was cut by 10 bases, the J end by 3 bases, with 16 bases between. Germline CDR1 is ENHRY and CDR2 is SYGVKD. This clonotype was counted between two and nine times. Its antigen remains unidentified. This receptor was obtained from a girl aged 5 to 17 with multiple sclerosis. Sequencing was carried out using blood. The rearrangement links TRBV10-3 to TRBJ2-7, with a weak D call TRBD2 (6 bases). CDR3 amino acids: CATAGRLNYEQYF. The CDR3 DNA follows: TGTGCCACCGCGGGACGCCTAAACTACGAGCAGTACTTC.